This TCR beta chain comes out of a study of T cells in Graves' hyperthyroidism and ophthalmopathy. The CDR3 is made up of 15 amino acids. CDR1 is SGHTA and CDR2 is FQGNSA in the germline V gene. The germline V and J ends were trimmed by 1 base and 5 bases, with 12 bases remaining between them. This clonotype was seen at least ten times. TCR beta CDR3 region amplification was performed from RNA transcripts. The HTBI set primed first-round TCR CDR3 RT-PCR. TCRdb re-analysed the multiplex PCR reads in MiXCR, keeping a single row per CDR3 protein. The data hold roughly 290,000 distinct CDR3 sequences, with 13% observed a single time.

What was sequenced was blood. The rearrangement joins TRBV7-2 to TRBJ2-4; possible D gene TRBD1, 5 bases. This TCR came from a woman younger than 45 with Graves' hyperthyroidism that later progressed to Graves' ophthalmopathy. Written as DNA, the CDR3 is TGTGCCAGCAGCTTAGTGAAGGGGAAGGAAAACATTCAGTACTTC. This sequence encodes CASSLVKGKENIQYF.